One sample yielded the 3 T cell receptor beta chains listed below, sequenced in a study of T cell changes during pregnancy in multiple sclerosis. The assay was immunoSEQ multiplex PCR, and TCRdb's table has in-frame clones only and misses some. The sample includes 100,000 to 110,000 clones, around 93% of them seen just once. Here the sequenced sample was peripheral blood, taken after pregnancy. The receptors here all came from a female donor with multiple sclerosis, enrolled in a pregnancy study.

The chain is built from TRBV5-1 and TRBJ2-2; 13 positions agree with TRBD2. The trim removed 6 bases at V and 3 bases at J, leaving 5 bases unmatched. The CDR3 contains 16 residues. Per germline, CDR1 SGHRS and CDR2 YFSETQ. The CDR3 sequence: CASTLLAGGDTGELFF. The DNA for the CDR3 is TGCGCCAGCACCCTACTAGCGGGAGGGGACACCGGGGAGCTGTTTTTT. Full variable domain (remainder filled in from reference TRBV5-1 and TRBJ2-2): KAGVTQTPRYLIKTRGQQVTLSCSPISGHRSVSWYQQTPGQGLQFLFEYFSETQRNKGNFPGRFSGRQFSNSRSEMNVSTLELGDSALYLCASTLLAGGDTGELFFGEGSRLTVL.

The chain combines TRBV11-2 with TRBJ1-1, with a weak D call TRBD1 (6 bases). Germline V gene lookup returns CDR1 SGHAT and CDR2 FQNNGV. Trimming pared 4 bases from V and 1 base from J, leaving 10 bases between. CDR3 size: 14 residues. The chain's CDR3 is CASSSGQTNTEAFF. CDR3 nucleotides: TGTGCCAGCAGCTCGGGACAAACGAACACTGAAGCTTTCTTT.

The rearrangement links TRBV27 to TRBJ2-6; TRBD1 matches 8 bases. CDR3 length equals 17 residues. Germline V lookup: CDR1 MNHEY, CDR2 SMNVEV (reference sequence). V dropped 5 bases and J dropped 2; count of bases not matched to a gene: 8. The CDR3 here is CASSARTGRPGANVLTF. In DNA, the CDR3 is TGTGCCAGCAGTGCCAGGACAGGGAGGCCTGGGGCCAACGTCCTGACTTTC.